This TCR beta chain is from a study of T cell responses to AZD1222 COVID-19 vaccine. Study-level results: The donor cohort was predominantly white British with a female majority, and clonal diversity may have been underestimated.

V lost 4 bases and J 1 base, leaving 13 bases between the germline ends. The germline CDR1 and CDR2 sequences are LNHDA and SQIVND (reference sequence). CDR3 size: 15 residues. TCRdb's copy holds only in-frame clones and misses some; the assay was immunoSEQ multiplex PCR. The sample has more than 150,000 clones, about 91% seen once. On this clone itself: The antigen is not known.

The receptor was isolated from an adult who received the AZD1222 COVID-19 vaccine. Specimen: peripheral blood, collected 28 days after the second AZD1222 dose. V is TRBV19 and J is TRBJ1-1; a weak D match, TRBD1 (6 bases). CDR3 sequence (DNA): TGTGCCAGTAGTAGACCAGGGGCCTCGAACACTGAAGCTTTCTTT. It yields the protein CASSRPGASNTEAFF.